What follows are 6 T cell receptor beta chains derived from one specimen sequenced in a study of response to subunit inactivated influenza vaccine. One entry per CDR3 protein, called by TCRdb with MiXCR from the RT-PCR reads. Among roughly 650,000 distinct CDR3 sequences listed, less than 15% were seen once. The specimen was PBMCs from blood, collected 14 days before vaccination. The receptors come from a man aged 50-60 years who received an inactivated influenza vaccine.

This clonotype was seen just once. This chain links TRBV24-1 with TRBJ1-1; tentative D call: TRBD1 (5 bases). This CDR3 has 13 residues. V lost 7 bases, J lost 4 bases, and 12 bases lay in between. The germline gives CDR1 KGHDR, CDR2 SFDVKD. Here the CDR3 reads CATSLTGGTEAFF. The DNA of the CDR3 is TGTGCCACCAGCTTAACGGGGGGCACTGAAGCTTTCTTT.

The chain is built from TRBV20-1 and TRBJ2-1, with 7 bases aligning to TRBD1. CDR1 DFQATT and CDR2 SNEGSKA come from the germline V gene (reference sequence). The V segment lost 7 bases and the J segment 12 bases; nucleotides outside the gene matches: 9. The length of the CDR3 is 11 residues. Here the CDR3 DNA reads TGCAGTGAATCCCGGGACAGAATGCAGTTCTTC. Translation gives CSESRDRMQFF.

The chain joins TRBV20-1 to TRBJ1-4; D is unclear. The germline V and J ends were trimmed by 1 base and 3 bases, with 6 bases remaining between them. Germline V CDR1 and CDR2: DFQATT, SNEGSKA (reference sequence). CDR3 length: 13 amino acids. The CDR3 here is CSARGRANEKLFF. Written as DNA, the CDR3 is TGCAGTGCTAGAGGGCGGGCTAATGAAAAACTGTTTTTT.

The sample holds many counts of this clonotype. CDR3 loop: CASSLLAGDYNEQFF. DNA for the CDR3: TGTGCCAGCAGCTTACTAGCGGGGGACTACAATGAGCAGTTCTTC. The rearrangement uses TRBV7-2 and TRBJ2-1; TRBD2 matches 10 bases. The CDR3 has 15 amino acids. V dropped 2 bases and J dropped 3; count of bases not matched to a gene: 1. Germline CDR1 and CDR2: SGHTA and FQGNSA.

This clonotype was picked up a small number of times. This sequence joins TRBV19 and TRBJ2-1, with 8 positions matching TRBD1. With 0 bases clipped from V and 8 bases from J, the junction kept 15 bases outside the gene matches. This CDR3 has 18 amino acids. The germline CDR1 and CDR2 sequences are LNHDA and SQIVND (reference sequence). The CDR3 region is CASSIDPGQVMSRDEQFF. The CDR3 nucleotides read TGTGCCAGTAGTATAGATCCGGGACAGGTGATGTCTCGGGATGAGCAGTTCTTC.

This clonotype was counted ten times or more. This sequence joins TRBV27 and TRBJ2-4; either TRBD1 or TRBD2 may supply D (6 bases each). Germline V lookup: CDR1 MNHEY, CDR2 SMNVEV (reference sequence). The CDR3 runs to 13 residues. Trimming stripped 3 bases from V and 12 bases from J, with 15 bases between. The CDR3 coding sequence is TGTGCCAGCAGTTTCAGGGCGGGGACAAATCAGTACTTC. Translated, it gives CASSFRAGTNQYF.